A single sample gave rise to the 16 T cell receptor beta chains below, sequenced in a study of OX40 agonist ivuxolimab in advanced cancers. The library was made by the immunoSEQ multiplex PCR assay. TCRdb mirrors the immuneACCESS table, restricted to in-frame sequences. Some clones are absent from its copies; in checked studies, under half trace to an unresolved V gene, and the reason for the others is unknown. The sample data list about 32,000 clones, and roughly 89% of these were observed just once. About 20% of the sample is in the top ten clones. Sequenced material: CD4+ or CD8+ T cells sorted from blood, taken in a trial of the OX40 agonist ivuxolimab. Receptors were obtained from an adult with an advanced solid tumor such as melanoma, head and neck, liver or kidney cancer.

This clone was detected only once. The V gene is TRBV27, the J gene TRBJ1-1; 7 bases match TRBD1. The V and J ends lost 7 bases and 8 bases, in that order; junction bases with no gene match: 10. There are 13 residues in the CDR3. The germline V gene has CDR1 MNHEY and CDR2 SMNVEV (reference sequence). CDR3 nucleotides: TGTGCCAGCAACGATATACCGGGACAGGAAGCTTTCTTT. Translation: CASNDIPGQEAFF.

The V and J genes are TRBV7-3 and TRBJ2-1, with 14 positions matching TRBD2. V lost 4 bases and J lost 15; bases outside the gene matches: 11. The CDR3 consists of 15 residues. Germline CDR1 is SGHTA and CDR2 is FQGTGA. The CDR3 reads CASSSGLAGGPNLFF. CDR3 nucleotides: TGTGCCAGCAGCTCCGGACTAGCGGGGGGCCCAAATTTGTTCTTC.

V usage is TRBV10-2 and J usage is TRBJ2-2, with D perhaps TRBD1 (5 bases). Germline V gives CDR1 WSHSY, CDR2 SAAADI. CDR3 size: 14 residues. V was cut by 5 bases and J by 1 base, with 8 bases left in between. The CDR3 DNA reads as TGCGCCAGCAGTCACACAGGGAACACCGGGGAGCTGTTTTTT. This sequence encodes CASSHTGNTGELFF.

This clone was observed a single time. The V call is TRBV29-1, the J call TRBJ2-3; D remains unclear. Deletions cut 4 bases from V and 1 base from J, with 9 bases between. This CDR3 is built from 13 residues. Germline CDR1 and CDR2: SQVTM and ANQGSEA. The CDR3 region has the DNA TGCAGCGTTGTCAGCGCCCGCACAGATACGCAGTATTTT. Residues: CSVVSARTDTQYF.

The chain employs TRBV11-2 and TRBJ2-7; TRBD2 aligns across 7 bases. Trimming removed 0 bases from V and 2 bases from J; junction bases left unmatched: 4. Germline CDR1 is SGHAT and CDR2 is FQNNGV. This CDR3 comprises 15 residues. CDR3 DNA sequence: TGTGCCAGCAGCTTAGATCCTAGCGGCGCCTACGAGCAGTACTTC. It codes for CASSLDPSGAYEQYF.

The chain employs TRBV6-5 and TRBJ2-7, with 9 bases fitting TRBD1. V lost 5 bases to trimming and J lost 6 bases; unmatched junction nucleotides: 8. Per germline, CDR1 MNHEY and CDR2 SVGAGI. There are 14 residues in the CDR3. The CDR3 bases are TGTGCCAGCAGTCTCCGACAGGGGGGTTTCGAGCAGTACTTC. Its protein is CASSLRQGGFEQYF.

The V and J genes are TRBV18 and TRBJ2-2; 9 bases align to TRBD2. V shed 3 bases and J 4 bases; nucleotides not matched to a gene: 6. The germline gives CDR1 KGHSH, CDR2 LQKENI. The length of the CDR3 is 16 residues. The CDR3 sequence is CASSPSASGVTGELFF. The DNA for the CDR3 is TGTGCCAGCTCACCGTCGGCTAGCGGGGTCACCGGGGAGCTGTTTTTT.

The genes are TRBV18 and TRBJ1-4; 7 bases fit TRBD1. The V and J ends lost 3 bases and 1 base, in that order; junction bases with no gene match: 8. CDR1 KGHSH and CDR2 LQKENI come from the germline V gene. This CDR3 has 17 residues. The CDR3 protein is CASSPQGGAETNEKLFF. CDR3 nucleotide sequence: TGTGCCAGCTCACCCCAGGGGGGAGCGGAAACTAATGAAAAACTGTTTTTT.

The chain uses TRBV9 and TRBJ2-1, with D perhaps TRBD1 or TRBD2 (6 bases each). CDR1 is SGDLS and CDR2 is YYNGEE in the germline V gene. The CDR3 is 15 amino acids. V was pared by 0 bases and J by 8 bases, with 15 bases between. CDR3 protein: CASSVEGGGWYEQFF. Written as DNA, the CDR3 is TGTGCCAGCAGCGTAGAGGGGGGAGGATGGTATGAGCAGTTCTTC.

The chain is built from TRBV5-1 and TRBJ1-3, with D unclear. The CDR3 extends over 15 amino acids. The germline V and J ends were trimmed by 2 bases and 0 bases, with 9 bases remaining between them. Per the germline V gene, CDR1 is SGHRS and CDR2 is YFSETQ. The CDR3 spells CASSFEVSSGNTIYF. DNA for the CDR3: TGCGCCAGCAGCTTCGAGGTGAGCTCTGGAAACACCATATATTTT.

The V call is TRBV5-6, the J call TRBJ1-2; D may be TRBD1 (5 bases). Trimming removed 4 bases at V and 0 bases at J, with 13 bases between. Per the germline V gene, CDR1 is SGHDT and CDR2 is YYEEEE. The CDR3 has 15 residues. Written as DNA, the CDR3 is TGTGCCAGCAGCGCGGGACCGGGGGCTAACTATGGCTACACCTTC. Its translation: CASSAGPGANYGYTF.

The rearrangement uses TRBV27 and TRBJ1-2; 7 bases match TRBD1. V lost 3 bases and J lost 3; bases outside the gene matches: 13. Per germline, CDR1 MNHEY and CDR2 SMNVEV (reference sequence). The CDR3 is 17 amino acids. The CDR3 loop is CASSFLGTVRGYYGYTF. The CDR3 DNA reads as TGTGCCAGCAGTTTTTTAGGGACAGTCCGTGGCTACTATGGCTACACCTTC.

The chain employs TRBV15 and TRBJ2-7; no clear D gene. The V and J ends lost 0 bases and 2 bases respectively, with 11 bases between them. The length of the CDR3 is 15 residues. CDR1 LNHNV and CDR2 YYDKDF come from the germline V gene (reference sequence). CDR3 nucleotide sequence: TGTGCCACCAGCAGAGATCCAGCAGGCACCTACGAGCAGTACTTC. This gives the protein CATSRDPAGTYEQYF.

The genes are TRBV19 and TRBJ1-1, with no clear D. In germline, CDR1 is LNHDA, CDR2 SQIVND (reference sequence). Trimming left V 3 bases short and J 7 bases short, with 12 bases between. The CDR3 spans 13 residues. The DNA for the CDR3 is TGTGCCAGTAGTATTCCGGGTGAGATTGAAGCTTTCTTT. This encodes CASSIPGEIEAFF.

The chain recombines TRBV7-9 with TRBJ2-7; 10 nucleotides agree with TRBD1. Trimming took 1 base from V and 0 from J; bases not matched to a gene: 3. Germline CDR1 reads SEHNR; CDR2 reads FQNEAQ (reference sequence). The length of the CDR3 is 16 residues. CDR3 sequence reads: CASSLVGTGVSYEQYF. DNA for the CDR3: TGTGCCAGCAGCTTAGTAGGGACAGGGGTCTCCTACGAGCAGTACTTC.

The chain carries TRBV5-4 and TRBJ1-1, with a weak D call TRBD1 (5 bases). CDR1 is SGHNT, CDR2 YYREEE, per germline (reference sequence). The CDR3 has 13 residues. The V and J ends lost 7 bases and 6 bases respectively, with 16 bases between them. The CDR3 sequence: CASHGAPVPEAFF. The CDR3 bases are TGTGCCAGCCACGGGGCTCCCGTCCCTGAAGCTTTCTTT.